The 2 T cell receptor beta chains presented below share a single source sample, sequenced in a study of CD8 T cells in ankylosing spondylitis. TCRdb analysed the 5' RACE reads with MiXCR anew, one entry per CDR3 protein. Among about 360,000 distinct CDR3 sequences listed, 20% to 25% were seen once. The sequenced sample consisted of blood, either unsorted or a sorted T cell fraction (not recorded which). All receptors come from a male donor with ankylosing spondylitis or in good health (not recorded which).

The J gene is TRBJ2-7, the V gene TRBV20-1; D possibly matches TRBD1 or TRBD2 (5 bases each). The CDR3 totals 15 residues. The germline V gene encodes CDR1 DFQATT and CDR2 SNEGSKA (reference sequence). V lost 0 bases, J lost 3 bases, and 15 bases lay in between. The CDR3 region is CSARDPRGDSYEQYF. Written as DNA, the CDR3 is TGCAGTGCTAGAGATCCCCGGGGCGATAGCTACGAGCAGTACTTC.

In this sample, this clonotype turned up a few times. This chain connects TRBV27 to TRBJ2-7; tentatively, D is TRBD2 (7 bases). Between the trimmed V and J ends, which lost 2 bases and 3 bases, there was a span of 14 bases. CDR1 is MNHEY, CDR2 SMNVEV, per germline (reference sequence). The CDR3 runs to 15 residues. CDR3 in amino acids: CASSLRGGVSYEQYF. The DNA for the CDR3 is TGTGCCAGCAGTTTAAGGGGGGGGGTGAGCTACGAGCAGTACTTC.